These 12 T cell receptor beta chains were sequenced from one sample in a study of vaccination and CD4 T cells after COVID-19. Their target antigens are unknown. Cultured CD4+ T cells had their DNA profiled by the Oncomine TCR Beta short-read assay. TCRdb reprocessed the PCR reads with MiXCR, giving one entry per CDR3 protein. The table lists 10,000 to 12,000 distinct CDR3 sequences, roughly 27% of them singletons. Documented treatment: approximately 11-day PBMC culture with coronavirus spike peptide pools or control peptides (ViraFEST assay). The sample here was CD4+ T cells from blood, cultured in vitro, taken after SARS-CoV-2 vaccination. The receptors derive from a human donor who had recovered from COVID-19.

This clonotype has only a few counts. CDR3 protein: CASSERQNTEAFF. Written as DNA, the CDR3 is TGTGCCAGCAGTGAACGACAGAACACTGAAGCTTTCTTT. The chain joins TRBV6-1 to TRBJ1-1, with D hard to call. This CDR3 has 13 amino acids. Between the trimmed V and J ends, which lost 2 bases and 1 base, there was a span of 5 bases. The germline CDR1 and CDR2 sequences are MNHNS and SASEGT.

This clonotype was observed a few times. The chain's CDR3 is CATSDFPSGGHNEQFF. In DNA form, the CDR3 reads TGTGCCACCAGTGATTTCCCTAGCGGGGGGCACAATGAGCAGTTCTTC. The rearrangement joins TRBV24-1 to TRBJ2-1; TRBD2 agrees at 11 bases. The germline gives CDR1 KGHDR, CDR2 SFDVKD. Trimming cost V 1 base and J 5 bases; bases outside gene matches: 3. There are 16 residues in the CDR3.

This chain joins TRBV6-5 and TRBJ1-5, with a possible D match to TRBD1 (5 bases). CDR3 length: 14 amino acids. From germline, CDR1 is MNHEY and CDR2 SVGAGI. The germline V and J ends were trimmed by 2 bases and 6 bases, with 11 bases remaining between them. The CDR3 reads CASSYRDGGQPQHF. In DNA, the CDR3 is TGTGCCAGCAGTTACCGGGACGGGGGTCAGCCCCAGCATTTT.

The rearrangement joins TRBV20-1 to TRBJ2-3, with TRBD2 identical over 10 bases. Trimming at V came to 3 bases and at J to 7 bases, leaving 7 bases not matched to a gene. Germline V gene data show CDR1 as DFQATT and CDR2 as SNEGSKA (reference sequence). CDR3 length: 14 amino acids. For the CDR3, the DNA is TGCAGTGCTAGGAGCGGGAGGGCCGGGAATACGCAGTATTTT. Translation: CSARSGRAGNTQYF.

This clonotype was seen a handful of times. The chain recombines TRBV28 with TRBJ2-4; TRBD1 aligns across 8 bases. CDR3 size: 14 residues. The germline CDR1 and CDR2 sequences are MDHEN and SYDVKM. The V gene end was trimmed by 6 bases and the J gene end by 8 bases; junction bases not matched to a gene: 9. The CDR3 region has the DNA TGTGCCAGCAGAGTCAGGGGGCGGGTGGACATTCAGTACTTC. Its translation: CASRVRGRVDIQYF.

In its sample, this clonotype was seen a few times. V and J are TRBV6-5 and TRBJ2-7; 10 bases align to TRBD2. V gave up 4 bases and J gave up 7 bases; unmatched junction bases: 16. CDR1 and CDR2 from the germline V gene are MNHEY and SVGAGI. The CDR3 consists of 17 residues. The CDR3 loop is CASSLGSGSSGRREQYF. In DNA, the CDR3 is TGTGCCAGCAGTTTAGGATCGGGGAGTAGCGGGAGGCGGGAGCAGTACTTC.

This clonotype turned up a few times. The V gene is TRBV28, the J gene TRBJ2-1, with D perhaps given as TRBD1 or TRBD2 (6 bases each). Germline CDR1 reads MDHEN; CDR2 reads SYDVKM. The CDR3 totals 14 residues. The V and J ends lost 7 bases and 5 bases respectively, with 15 bases between them. CDR3 in amino acids: CASKGGLKNNEQFF. The CDR3 DNA follows: TGTGCCAGCAAGGGGGGACTTAAGAACAATGAGCAGTTCTTC.

This clonotype has more than one count but fewer than ten. J is TRBJ2-1 and V is TRBV27; 10 bases fit TRBD2. The V gene's germline CDR1 is MNHEY and CDR2 SMNVEV (reference sequence). V was pared by 6 bases and J by 8 bases, with 16 bases of the junction left unmatched. The CDR3 runs 17 residues. The CDR3 spells CASSPSHTSGMMYEQFF. CDR3 bases: TGTGCCAGCAGCCCCTCCCATACTAGCGGGATGATGTATGAGCAGTTCTTC.

The chain couples TRBV7-2 to TRBJ2-3; D is perhaps TRBD2 (7 bases). Germline V gene sequence: CDR1 SGHTA, CDR2 FQGNSA. The CDR3 totals 16 residues. Trimming shortened V by 2 bases and J by 5 bases, and 17 bases separated the two germline ends. The CDR3 DNA reads TGTGCCAGCAGCTTAAGGGGCGGGGGCTCAGGAGATACGCAGTATTTT. It specifies CASSLRGGGSGDTQYF.

This clonotype came up a few times. The rearrangement links TRBV5-1 to TRBJ1-1; 9 bases map to TRBD1. Looked up from germline, CDR1 is SGHRS and CDR2 is YFSETQ. The CDR3 is 15 residues long. The trim removed 5 bases at V and 3 bases at J, leaving 8 bases unmatched. CDR3 sequence reads: CASSFMTGGDTEAFF. CDR3 nucleotide sequence: TGCGCCAGCAGTTTTATGACAGGGGGAGACACTGAAGCTTTCTTT.

CDR3 sequence reads: CASSHQTGSVSGYTF. The DNA for the CDR3 is TGTGCCAGCAGCCATCAGACAGGCTCTGTCTCTGGCTACACCTTC. The rearrangement links TRBV14 to TRBJ1-2; D perhaps matches TRBD1 (6 bases). Deletions cut 3 bases from V and 7 bases from J, with 18 bases between. This CDR3 region has 15 residues. From germline, CDR1 is SGHDN and CDR2 FVKESK.

The chain has TRBV20-1 and TRBJ1-2; 8 bases align to TRBD1. CDR3 length: 13 residues. Looked up from germline, CDR1 is DFQATT and CDR2 is SNEGSKA (reference sequence). V shed 4 bases and J 7 bases; nucleotides not matched to a gene: 8. The CDR3 is CSAIRQGLGGYTF. In DNA, the CDR3 is TGCAGTGCTATTCGACAGGGGCTAGGTGGCTACACCTTC.